Shown below are 3 T cell receptor beta chains from a single sample sequenced in a study of chronic HIV infection and antiretroviral therapy. In TCRdb, the 5' RACE reads were re-called with MiXCR into one record per CDR3 protein. The sample shows tens of thousands of distinct CDR3 sequences, more than 7.5% of them seen only once. What was sequenced was peripheral blood. These receptors were obtained from an adult who had HIV and had not received antiretroviral therapy, or was an uninfected healthy control (not recorded which).

The table lists this clonotype with a few counts. The J gene is TRBJ2-7, the V gene TRBV15; D ambiguous. Per the germline V gene, CDR1 is LNHNV and CDR2 is YYDKDF (reference sequence). The CDR3 contains 15 residues. The ends were cut back, 0 bases at V and 3 bases at J, with 12 bases in the middle. The CDR3 region has the DNA TGTGCCACCAGCAGAGATCGAATCATCAGCTACGAGCAGTACTTC. As protein: CATSRDRIISYEQYF.

This clonotype appeared a few times. The chain is built from TRBV2 and TRBJ2-1, with TRBD2 as a possible D gene (6 bases). Germline V CDR1 and CDR2: SNHLY, FYNNEI. V was cut by 8 bases and J by 6 bases, with 11 bases left in between. CDR3 length: 12 amino acids. CDR3 in amino acids: CASGSSGNEQFF. Here the CDR3 DNA reads TGTGCCAGCGGGAGTAGCGGCAATGAGCAGTTCTTC. The full variable domain, completed using reference TRBV2 and TRBJ2-1, is EPEVTQTPSHQVTQMGQEVILRCVPISNHLYFYWYRQILGQKVEFLVSFYNNEISEKSEIFDDQFSVERPDGSNFTLKIRSTKLEDSAMYFCASGSSGNEQFFGPGTRLTVL.

This clonotype showed up many times. The chain combines TRBV7-9 with TRBJ2-7; TRBD1 is a possible D gene (6 bases). Germline assignment: CDR1 SEHNR and CDR2 FQNEAQ (reference sequence). Trimming took 3 bases from V and 3 from J, leaving 12 bases between them. The CDR3 is made up of 14 amino acids. CDR3: CASSLGAKNYEQYF. The CDR3 coding sequence is TGTGCCAGCAGCTTGGGGGCCAAAAACTACGAGCAGTACTTC.